The source of this T cell receptor (beta chain) is a study of blood T cell repertoires in COVID-19 (TCRdb year 2020). A note on the overall study: Samples from collaborators originated in the United States, Italy and Spain and spanned both the acute and convalescent phases of COVID-19. Samples were obtained from the ongoing ImmuneRACE study (first 160 participants) and from 1,254 subjects provided by 6 global collaborators. The material from the prospective study consisted of cDNA or gDNA derived from T cells, B-cell-depleted T cells, or PBMCs. The repertoires were released in a freely available public database meant as a resource for research on the immune response to SARS-CoV-2. Subjects who had been exposed to COVID-19, were actively infected with it, or had recovered from it provided the deeply sampled blood TCRbeta repertoires that made up the dataset. A de-identified subject ID, COVID-19 status, age in years and sex were almost always included in the sample metadata. Where HLA class I and class II types were available, the types were taken from metadata supplied by the sample provider, not from assay-based typing.

Study-level results and caveats: Clinical and demographic metadata were provided uncurated, with the amount varying by source and participant.

Collaborating institutions collected whole blood in K2EDTA tubes following their own protocols. For TCRbeta analysis, collaborators shipped samples as frozen whole blood, isolated PBMCs, or DNA extracted from either of those sample types. This clone was recorded at least ten times. It has no known antigen specificity. Base qualities are not recorded, but no much larger clone differs from it by a single base. The immunoSEQ Assay, a bias-controlled multiplex PCR, was used to amplify TCRbeta CDR3 regions from genomic DNA. Per the authors' processing: The number of nucleated cells in each sample was estimated from the amplification of reference gene primers within the assay. Sequence reads were collapsed and filtered to measure the absolute abundance of every unique TCRbeta CDR3 rearrangement. For each sample, productive Simpson clonality was calculated as the square root of Simpson's diversity index across productive rearrangements. TCRdb carries this immuneACCESS record with in-frame sequences only. Its versions omit some clonotypes, under half of them owing to an unresolved V gene in the studies checked, with the rest unexplained. V and J calls plus clone size are reproduced from that table; the DNA served to infer D and trimming. The sample data list around 70,000 clones, and around 74% of these were observed just once. Of the sample, under 25% falls within the top ten clones.

The CDR3 covers 16 residues, taking in both the cysteine and the phenylalanine. Kept here is only the CDR3 DNA, which spans 48 bases and is read in frame from base 1. V lost 4 bases and J lost 8 bases, and the count of bases not matched to a germline gene is 11. The germline V gene specifies MNHNS as CDR1 and SASEGT as CDR2. The receptor chain draws on TRBV6-1 and TRBJ2-1; 10 central nucleotides agree with TRBD2. The source is a man between 65 and 85 years old with acute or convalescent COVID-19. The material sequenced was peripheral blood. The nucleotide sequence reads as follows: TGTGCCAGCAGTGTAGTACCGGGACTAGCGTACGATGAGCAGTTCTTC. Its coded protein is CASSVVPGLAYDEQFF.